This TCR beta chain was sequenced for a study of blood T cell repertoires in COVID-19 (dated by TCRdb to about 2020). Concerning the study at large: The collaborator samples originated in the United States, Italy and Spain and spanned the acute and convalescent phases of COVID-19. The material from the prospective study consisted of cDNA or gDNA derived from T cells, B-cell-depleted T cells, or PBMCs. Deeply sampled blood TCRbeta repertoires from subjects exposed to, actively infected with, or recovered from COVID-19 were included in the dataset. The repertoires were released in a freely available public database meant as a resource for research on the immune response to SARS-CoV-2. Samples were obtained from the ongoing ImmuneRACE study (first 160 participants) and from about 1,300 subjects provided by 6 global collaborators. Sample metadata almost always included a de-identified subject ID, COVID-19 status, age in years and sex. Where HLA class I and class II types were available, the types were taken from metadata supplied by the sample provider, not from assay-based typing. What the authors observed across the whole study: Clinical and demographic metadata were provided uncurated, with the amount varying by source and participant.

At the junction V is shortened by 3 bases and J by 0 bases, with 6 bases in between. Taken from the germline V gene, the CDR1 and CDR2 loops are SGHTA and FQGNSA. The cysteine opens and the phenylalanine closes a CDR3 of 14 amino acids. Only the CDR3 portion is preserved as DNA: 42 bases, with reading frame beginning at the first base. Whole blood was collected in K2EDTA tubes by collaborating institutions according to the institutions' own protocols. For TCRbeta analysis, collaborator samples were shipped as frozen whole blood, as isolated PBMCs, or as DNA extracted from either sample type. TCRbeta CDR3 regions were amplified from genomic DNA using the immunoSEQ Assay, a bias-controlled multiplex PCR. The authors' pipeline ran thus. Within the assay, amplification of reference gene primers was used to estimate how many nucleated cells each sample contained. To quantify the absolute abundance of each unique TCRbeta CDR3 rearrangement, sequence reads were collapsed and filtered. For each sample, productive Simpson clonality was calculated as the square root of Simpson's diversity index across productive rearrangements. TCRdb stores this immuneACCESS table with in-frame sequences only. Part of the clones is absent; in the studies checked, under half of the shortfall reflects unresolved V genes, and no reason is known for the rest. The V and J calls and the clone size are those of that table, but D and trimming were determined from the DNA. This sample lists approximately 270,000 clones; 80% to 90% were detected once. The ten biggest clones cover approximately 10% of the sample.

A note on this clone: It has no known antigen specificity. One base away there is no much larger clone; base qualities are not given.

This receptor chain uses TRBV7-2 and TRBJ1-5; a confident D gene designation cannot be given. Sequenced: peripheral blood. The TCR comes from a woman aged 70-85 years with acute or convalescent COVID-19. The DNA is as follows: TGTGCCAGCAGCTTGAGGCATAGCAATCAGCCCCAGCATTTT. Translation gives CASSLRHSNQPQHF.